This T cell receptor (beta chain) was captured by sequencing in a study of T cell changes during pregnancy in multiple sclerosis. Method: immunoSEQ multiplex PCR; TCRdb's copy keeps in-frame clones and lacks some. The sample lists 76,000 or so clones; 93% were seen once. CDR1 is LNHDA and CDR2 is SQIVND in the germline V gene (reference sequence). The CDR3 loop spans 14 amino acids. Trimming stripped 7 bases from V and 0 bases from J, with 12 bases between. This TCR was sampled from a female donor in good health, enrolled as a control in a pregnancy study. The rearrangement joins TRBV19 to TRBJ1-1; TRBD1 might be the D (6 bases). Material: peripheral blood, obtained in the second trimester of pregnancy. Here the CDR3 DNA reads TGTGCCAGTACCATGGGGACAATGAACACTGAAGCTTTCTTT. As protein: CASTMGTMNTEAFF.